The clone carrying this TCR beta chain has a handful of counts. The germline V gene has CDR1 SGHRS and CDR2 YFSETQ. There are 15 residues in the CDR3. Trimming stripped 4 bases from V and 2 bases from J, with 13 bases between. The sample originates from a study of regulatory T cells in long-lasting Graves disease. According to the study, TCR beta libraries were built with iRepertoire HTBI primers and CDR3-region Arm-PCR. TCRdb processed the multiplex PCR reads anew with MiXCR; each CDR3 protein has one entry. The data hold roughly 530,000 distinct CDR3 sequences, with 15% to 20% observed a single time. Regarding time point: newly diagnosed GD, antithyroid drugs for less than 3 months. Extracted RNA from PBMCs served as the source of the TCR library. These data were also filed under a second study, of T cells in Graves' hyperthyroidism and ophthalmopathy.

V gene TRBV5-1 combines with J gene TRBJ2-1; a possible D gene is TRBD2 (7 bases). The source of this sequence is a woman aged 35-65 years with Graves disease. The sequenced sample was peripheral blood mononuclear cells (PBMCs), obtained at new diagnosis, from a patient treated with antithyroid drugs. The CDR3 sequence: CASSKGGGTYNEQFF. Here the CDR3 DNA reads TGCGCCAGCAGCAAGGGGGGGGGGACCTACAATGAGCAGTTCTTC.